A single sample gave rise to the 29 T cell receptor beta chains below, sequenced in a study of tissue T cells after allogeneic stem cell transplantation. Documented time point: mouse harvest day 7 after allogeneic transplant. Tail vein injection delivered 10^7 T-cell-depleted bone marrow cells and 10^6 splenic CD5+ T cells. Here immunoSEQ multiplex PCR was the method, and the copy in TCRdb shows in-frame clones only, minus some. The repertoire includes under 8,500 clones, 45% to 65% of them detected once, and 4.5% to 5.5% sits in the top ten. The sequencing input was gut tissue. Receptors were obtained from a female BALB/c mouse given C57BL/6 T cells with graft-versus-host disease after an allogeneic hematopoietic cell transplant.

Concerning this clone: Gene names are the mouse ones. The read ends 1 residue before the CDR3 terminus; that terminus is restored from the germline J gene. The same CDR3 can be traced to other DNA sequences in this sample. The V call is TRBV26, the J call TRBJ2-5; D ambiguous. Trimming took off 3 bases at V and 2 bases at J, with 6 bases between the two ends. Germline V CDR1 and CDR2: KGHPV, FQNQEV (reference sequence). This CDR3 spans 13 amino acids. The sequenced part of the CDR3 DNA is TGTGCCAGCAGTCTCCAGGCCCAAGACACCCAGTAC. Translation: CASSLQAQDTQY. The CDR3 in full is CASSLQAQDTQYF. The full variable domain, with the rest looked up from reference TRBV26 and TRBJ2-5, is NSKVIQTPRYLVKGQGQKAKMRCIPEKGHPVVFWYQQNKNNEFKFLINFQNQEVLQQIDMTEKRFSAECPSNSPCSLEIQSSEAGDSALYLCASSLQAQDTQYFGPGTRLLVL.

This clone came up a few times. Germline and genes here are mouse. The CDR3 end falls 1 residue outside the read, so it is completed with the germline J gene. This rearrangement joins TRBV3 to TRBJ1-3; D is unresolved. The germline gives CDR1 SNHLY, CDR2 FYNGKV (reference sequence). Trimming left V 5 bases short and J 0 bases short, with 2 bases between. The CDR3 is made up of 12 amino acids. CDR3 residues: CASSGSGNTLYF. CDR3 bases read: TGTGCCAGCAGCGGTTCTGGAAATACGCTCTAT.

On this clone itself: Gene names denote mouse genes. The read finishes 1 residue shy of the CDR3 end, and the germline J gene is used to complete it. This rearrangement joins TRBV26 to TRBJ1-3, with no clear D. Looked up from germline, CDR1 is KGHPV and CDR2 is FQNQEV (reference sequence). The CDR3 is made up of 14 amino acids. V lost 1 base and J lost 0, with 4 bases in between. The CDR3 bases that were read are TGTGCCAGCAGTCTGTATAATTCTGGAAATACGCTCTAT. This gives the protein CASSLYNSGNTLY. The whole CDR3 protein is CASSLYNSGNTLYF.

Comments on this clone: Gene names and germline refer to mouse. The covered CDR3 bases are TGTGCCAGCAGTCCCCGAAGGGACGCTGAGCAGTTC. This codes for CASSPRRDAEQF. The complete CDR3 reads CASSPRRDAEQFF. The V gene is TRBV26, the J gene TRBJ2-1, with D possibly being TRBD1 or TRBD2 (5 bases each). The read halts 1 residue ahead of the CDR3 end, with the missing end drawn from the germline J gene. The CDR3 runs to 13 residues. Germline V CDR1 and CDR2: KGHPV, FQNQEV (reference sequence). V was shortened by 4 bases and J by 7 bases, with 11 bases between the two germline ends.

This clone was counted between two and nine times. Genes and germline come from the mouse. The read ends 1 residue early relative to the CDR3; the germline J gene fills the gap. This chain uses TRBV26 with TRBJ1-4; TRBD1 might be the D (5 bases). CDR1 KGHPV and CDR2 FQNQEV come from the germline V gene (reference sequence). The V end lost 4 bases, the J end lost 1 base, and 7 bases lay between the germline ends. The CDR3 has 14 amino acids. Incomplete CDR3 DNA: TGTGCCAGCAGTCGAGGGGATTCCAACGAAAGATTATTT. Protein: CASSRGDSNERLF. The entire CDR3 sequence reads CASSRGDSNERLFF.

Concerning this clone: Genes and germline are mouse. With the read ending 1 residue before the CDR3 end, the germline J gene is used to fill in that end. V is TRBV26 and J is TRBJ1-3; 9 bases agree with TRBD1. The CDR3 runs 16 residues. V lost 2 bases, J lost 0 bases, and 2 bases stayed unmatched. Germline loops: CDR1 KGHPV, CDR2 FQNQEV (reference sequence). The chain's CDR3 is CASSLGTGYSGNTLYF. The sequenced CDR3 bases are TGTGCCAGCAGTCTGGGGACAGGGTATTCTGGAAATACGCTCTAT.

As to this clone: Germline and genes: mouse. The DNA ends 1 residue before the CDR3 does, and the rest of the CDR3 is filled in from the germline J gene. The V gene is TRBV26, the J gene TRBJ2-7, with TRBD2 matching 11 bases. CDR3 length: 13 amino acids. V shed 6 bases, J shed 7 bases, and the junction held 5 bases outside the gene matches. CDR1 KGHPV and CDR2 FQNQEV come from the germline V gene (reference sequence). The DNA read from the CDR3 is TGTGCCAGCAGCACTGGGGGGGCGCGGGAACAGTAC. The encoded protein is CASSTGGAREQY. The CDR3, in full, reads CASSTGGAREQYF.

To note about this clone: Genes and germline are mouse. The read falls 1 residue short of the CDR3 end, and the missing part is taken from the germline J gene. The rearrangement uses TRBV13-3 and TRBJ1-1, with D perhaps TRBD1 (6 bases). The V end was cut by 7 bases, the J end by 10 bases, with 11 bases between. The germline V gene has CDR1 NNHDY and CDR2 SYVADS. The CDR3 length is 10 residues. The chain's CDR3 is CASGGGGVFF. CDR3 DNA, as far as it was read: TGTGCCAGCGGAGGGGGAGGAGTCTTC.

Remarks on this clone: Mouse gene names apply. Read data end 1 residue before the CDR3 end; the end is taken from the germline J gene. This chain links TRBV26 with TRBJ1-3; 7 nucleotides agree with TRBD1. Germline trimming cut 6 bases from V and 4 bases from J; bases unmatched to any gene: 3. The CDR3 is 13 residues long. Germline V gene lookup returns CDR1 KGHPV and CDR2 FQNQEV (reference sequence). The part of the CDR3 DNA that was read is TGTGCCAGCAGGACAGGGTCGGGAAATACGCTCTAT. Amino acid sequence: CASRTGSGNTLY. The whole CDR3 sequence is CASRTGSGNTLYF.

About this clone itself: The listed genes are named as in mouse. The read finishes 1 residue shy of the CDR3 end, and the germline J gene is used to complete it. The chain recombines TRBV23 with TRBJ2-5; the DNA was not used to check the table's D call, TRBD2. CDR3 length: 13 residues. Germline loops: CDR1 KGHTA, CDR2 FQNQQP. The CDR3 loop is CSSSQATEDTQYF. Incomplete CDR3 DNA: TGCTCCAGCAGTCAAGCGACTGAAGACACCCAGTAC. The variable domain in full, completed from reference TRBV23 and TRBJ2-5, reads DAAVTQKPRYLIKMKGQEAEMKCIPEKGHTAVFWYQQKQSKELKFLIYFQNQQPLDQIDMVKERFSAVCPSSSLCSLGIRTCEAEDSALYLCSSSQATEDTQYFGPGTRLLVL.

Points on this clone: Gene and germline names: mouse. The read halts 1 residue ahead of the CDR3 end, with the missing end drawn from the germline J gene. The chain has TRBV2 and TRBJ1-1; D might be TRBD1 (5 bases). This CDR3 comprises 13 residues. The germline V and J ends were trimmed by 2 bases and 4 bases, with 8 bases remaining between them. Germline-derived CDR1 and CDR2 are LGHNA and YSYQKL. The CDR3 DNA, read in part, is TGTGCCAGCAGCCAATCAGGGAGCACAGAAGTCTTC. Its translation is CASSQSGSTEVF. The entire CDR3 reads CASSQSGSTEVFF.

For this clone: Genes here carry mouse names. The read halts 1 residue ahead of the CDR3 end, with the missing end drawn from the germline J gene. The chain couples TRBV26 to TRBJ1-3, with unresolved D. Germline V CDR1 and CDR2: KGHPV, FQNQEV (reference sequence). V lost 1 base, J lost 1 base, and 8 bases lay in between. The CDR3 has 15 residues. The CDR3 DNA, read in part, is TGTGCCAGCAGTCTGTTCCGCTTCTCTGGAAATACGCTCTAT. It yields the protein CASSLFRFSGNTLY. The whole CDR3 region reads CASSLFRFSGNTLYF.

On this clone: The germline and genes are mouse ones. The sequence runs out 1 residue before the end of the CDR3; the remainder is reconstructed from the germline J gene. This rearrangement joins TRBV3 to TRBJ1-2; D is perhaps TRBD1 (5 bases). CDR1 SNHLY and CDR2 FYNGKV come from the germline V gene (reference sequence). CDR3 length: 13 residues. The V and J ends lost 6 bases and 0 bases respectively, with 8 bases between them. The CDR3 bases that were read are TGTGCCAGCAGTCGGACATCAAACTCCGACTACACC. Protein sequence: CASSRTSNSDYT. The whole CDR3 sequence reads CASSRTSNSDYTF.

Turning to this clone: Here the gene names and germline are mouse. The CDR3 DNA, read in part, is TGTGCCAGCAGTCTGTCCTGGGGGGAAAACACCTTGTAC. Translation gives CASSLSWGENTLY. The entire CDR3 sequence reads CASSLSWGENTLYF. This rearrangement joins TRBV26 to TRBJ2-4; 8 nucleotides agree with TRBD2. The read terminates 1 residue ahead of where the CDR3 ends, so the germline J gene completes it. The CDR3 is 14 residues long. Germline V gene data show CDR1 as KGHPV and CDR2 as FQNQEV (reference sequence). The J segment lost 4 bases and the V segment lost 0 bases, leaving 0 bases of the junction unmatched.

Worth noting for this clone: Genes and germline come from the mouse. The DNA ends 1 residue before the CDR3 does, and the rest of the CDR3 is filled in from the germline J gene. The rearrangement uses TRBV26 and TRBJ2-4; 9 positions agree with TRBD1. After removal of 4 bases from V and 7 bases from J, the junction contained 6 bases not matched to a gene. The CDR3 consists of 14 residues. Germline V gene data show CDR1 as KGHPV and CDR2 as FQNQEV (reference sequence). The CDR3 loop reads CASSPGRDRDTLYF. The sequenced CDR3 bases are TGTGCCAGCAGTCCAGGCCGGGACAGGGACACCTTGTAC. Full variable domain (missing parts from reference TRBV26 and TRBJ2-4): NSKVIQTPRYLVKGQGQKAKMRCIPEKGHPVVFWYQQNKNNEFKFLINFQNQEVLQQIDMTEKRFSAECPSNSPCSLEIQSSEAGDSALYLCASSPGRDRDTLYFGAGTRLSVL.

With respect to this clone: Gene names are mouse gene names. CDR3 DNA, as far as it was read: TGCACCTGCAGTGCCCTCACAGGGGAGAGCACCGGGCAGCTCTAC. Protein product: CTCSALTGESTGQLY. The CDR3 as a whole reads CTCSALTGESTGQLYF. This chain joins TRBV1 and TRBJ2-2; 7 bases fit TRBD1. The sequence runs out 1 residue before the end of the CDR3; the remainder is reconstructed from the germline J gene. CDR1 is NSQYPW, CDR2 LRSPGD, per germline (reference sequence). The CDR3 spans 16 residues. Trimming cost V 3 bases and J 4 bases; bases outside gene matches: 8.

On this clone: Gene names are mouse gene names. CDR3 protein: CASSLGTGDTQYF. The sequenced CDR3 bases are TGTGCAAGCAGCTTGGGGACAGGGGACACCCAGTAC. The chain is built from TRBV16 and TRBJ2-5, with 9 nucleotides matching TRBD1. The read is 1 residue too short to cover the CDR3 end, so that end is filled in from the germline J gene. After removal of 3 bases from V and 6 bases from J, the junction contained 1 base not matched to a gene. Germline CDR1 SGHSA, CDR2 FRNQAP. The CDR3 sequence is 13 residues long. Combining the CDR3 with reference TRBV16 and TRBJ2-5 gives the whole variable domain NAGVIQTPRHKVTGKGQEATLWCEPISGHSAVFWYRQTIVQGLEFLTYFRNQAPIDDSGMPKERFSAQMPNQSHSTLKIQSTQPQDSAVYLCASSLGTGDTQYFGPGTRLLVL.

Note on this clone: The listed genes are named as in mouse. The sequence runs out 1 residue before the end of the CDR3; the remainder is reconstructed from the germline J gene. This chain joins TRBV19 and TRBJ1-1, with TRBD1 identical over 9 bases. After removal of 4 bases from V and 3 bases from J, the junction contained 7 bases not matched to a gene. This CDR3 spans 15 amino acids. Germline V gene lookup returns CDR1 FNHDT and CDR2 SITEND (reference sequence). The CDR3 bases that were read are TGTGCCAGCAGTGTACAGGGGGCGCGGGACACAGAAGTCTTC. Translation gives CASSVQGARDTEVF. The full CDR3 is CASSVQGARDTEVFF.

On this clone itself: Gene and germline names: mouse. Incomplete CDR3 DNA: TGTGCCAGCAGTGAAGACTGGGCTTATGAACAGTAC. It yields the protein CASSEDWAYEQY. Given in full, the CDR3 is CASSEDWAYEQYF. This chain links TRBV3 with TRBJ2-7, with TRBD2 matching 7 bases. Read data end 1 residue before the CDR3 end; the end is taken from the germline J gene. CDR1 and CDR2 (germline): SNHLY, FYNGKV (reference sequence). The CDR3 has 13 residues. Losses at the gene ends were 6 bases for V and 4 bases for J; bases not matched to a gene: 6.

As for this clone: Germline and genes: mouse. The read comes to an end 1 residue before the CDR3 does, leaving the germline J gene to fill in the end. The rearrangement uses TRBV26 and TRBJ2-7; no definite D call. There are 12 residues in the CDR3. Germline V gene data show CDR1 as KGHPV and CDR2 as FQNQEV (reference sequence). Trimming pared 1 base from V and 2 bases from J, leaving 3 bases between. The CDR3 loop reads CASSLWTYEQYF. Partial CDR3 DNA: TGTGCCAGCAGTCTGTGGACCTATGAACAGTAC. Drawing the rest from reference TRBV26 and TRBJ2-7, the complete variable domain is NSKVIQTPRYLVKGQGQKAKMRCIPEKGHPVVFWYQQNKNNEFKFLINFQNQEVLQQIDMTEKRFSAECPSNSPCSLEIQSSEAGDSALYLCASSLWTYEQYFGPGTRLTVL.

Details on this clone: Gene names are mouse gene names. From the germline J gene comes the end of the CDR3, since the read stops 1 residue before it. The chain joins TRBV4 to TRBJ1-1; TRBD1 matches at 7 bases. Germline values: CDR1 LGHDT, CDR2 YNNKQL (reference sequence). Trimming at V came to 5 bases and at J to 3 bases, leaving 3 bases not matched to a gene. The CDR3 is made up of 13 amino acids. The sequenced part of the CDR3 DNA is TGTGCCAGCAGCCCGGGACAGTACACAGAAGTCTTC. Translating gives CASSPGQYTEVF. The complete CDR3 sequence is CASSPGQYTEVFF.

Details on this clone: Mouse names are used for the genes. Read data end 1 residue before the CDR3 end; the end is taken from the germline J gene. The chain recombines TRBV26 with TRBJ1-3; TRBD1 matches at 10 bases. The germline V gene encodes CDR1 KGHPV and CDR2 FQNQEV (reference sequence). The CDR3 contains 15 residues. V shed 4 bases and J 3 bases; nucleotides not matched to a gene: 3. The CDR3 DNA, read in part, is TGTGCCAGCAGTCGTGGACAGGGGGATGGAAATACGCTCTAT. This encodes CASSRGQGDGNTLY. The full CDR3 sequence reads CASSRGQGDGNTLYF.

For this clone: Mouse gene names apply. The sequence runs out 1 residue before the end of the CDR3; the remainder is reconstructed from the germline J gene. The chain recombines TRBV26 with TRBJ1-1; D might be TRBD1 (5 bases). CDR1 KGHPV and CDR2 FQNQEV come from the germline V gene (reference sequence). V dropped 1 base and J dropped 0 bases, with 6 bases sitting between them. The CDR3 is made up of 14 amino acids. The part of the CDR3 DNA that was read is TGTGCCAGCAGTCTGTGGGGACAGAACACAGAAGTCTTC. Protein product: CASSLWGQNTEVF. The whole CDR3 is CASSLWGQNTEVFF.

This clone counts as medium-sized. Genes here carry mouse names. The read halts 1 residue ahead of the CDR3 end, with the missing end drawn from the germline J gene. V is TRBV17 and J is TRBJ2-7; 10 bases agree with TRBD2. V gave up 2 bases and J gave up 1 base; unmatched junction bases: 2. This CDR3 is built from 15 residues. Germline lookup yields CDR1 MNHDT and CDR2 YYDKIL. The CDR3 bases that were read are TGTGCTAGCAGTAGATCTGGGGGGGCGTCCTATGAACAGTAC. Protein product: CASSRSGGASYEQY. The complete CDR3 protein is CASSRSGGASYEQYF.

In the case of this clone: Gene names denote mouse genes. The observed sequence ends 1 residue before the CDR3 terminus, with the missing tail filled in from the germline J gene. The chain employs TRBV26 and TRBJ1-2; no reliable D call. The CDR3 is made up of 14 amino acids. V was clipped by 0 bases and J by 3 bases, with 8 bases between them. Germline CDR1 is KGHPV and CDR2 is FQNQEV (reference sequence). The CDR3 DNA, read in part, is TGTGCCAGCAGTCTGTCGGTCAAGGACTCCGACTACACC. It yields the protein CASSLSVKDSDYT. The whole CDR3 sequence reads CASSLSVKDSDYTF. The full variable domain, its missing parts supplied by reference TRBV26 and TRBJ1-2, is NSKVIQTPRYLVKGQGQKAKMRCIPEKGHPVVFWYQQNKNNEFKFLINFQNQEVLQQIDMTEKRFSAECPSNSPCSLEIQSSEAGDSALYLCASSLSVKDSDYTFGSGTRLLVI.

Notes on this clone: Mouse germline and gene names are used. The read ends 1 residue early relative to the CDR3; the germline J gene fills the gap. The chain has TRBV12-2 and TRBJ2-3, with TRBD2 as a possible D gene (6 bases). The germline gives CDR1 SGHLS, CDR2 HYDKME. The CDR3 covers 13 residues. V lost 4 bases and J 4 bases, leaving 11 bases between the germline ends. Here the CDR3 reads CASSPGTSETLYF. The sequenced CDR3 bases are TGTGCCAGCTCCCCCGGGACTTCAGAAACGCTGTAT.

This clone appeared a few times. Mouse names are used for the genes. The missing CDR3 end, 1 residue past where the read stops, is filled in from the germline J gene. V gene TRBV12-2 combines with J gene TRBJ2-7; 10 positions agree with TRBD2. Germline V gene lookup returns CDR1 SGHLS and CDR2 HYDKME. This CDR3 contains 14 residues. Trimming took 1 base from V and 2 from J; bases not matched to a gene: 1. The DNA read from the CDR3 is TGTGCCAGCTCTCTAGACTGGGGGGCCTATGAACAGTAC. Its protein product is CASSLDWGAYEQY. The CDR3, in full, reads CASSLDWGAYEQYF.

This clone was counted between two and nine times. Genes and germline are mouse. The read ends 1 residue before the CDR3 terminus; that terminus is restored from the germline J gene. The rearrangement joins TRBV26 to TRBJ2-7; 8 nucleotides line up with TRBD2. CDR1 and CDR2 from the germline V gene are KGHPV and FQNQEV (reference sequence). This CDR3 is built from 13 residues. The V and J ends lost 5 bases and 1 base, in that order; junction bases with no gene match: 1. The part of the CDR3 DNA that was read is TGTGCCAGCAGTAACTGGGGGTCCTATGAACAGTAC. Translated: CASSNWGSYEQY. From start to end, the CDR3 is CASSNWGSYEQYF.

With respect to this clone: Gene names and germline match the mouse. The read ends 1 residue before the CDR3 terminus; that terminus is restored from the germline J gene. In the same sample, other DNA sequences code for this CDR3. The chain has TRBV26 and TRBJ2-4; no firm D call. CDR3 length: 14 amino acids. V shed 3 bases and J shed 0 bases, with 7 bases lying between them. Germline CDR1 reads KGHPV; CDR2 reads FQNQEV (reference sequence). The chain's CDR3 is CASSLRFSQNTLYF. The sequenced part of the CDR3 DNA is TGTGCCAGCAGTCTCCGGTTTAGTCAAAACACCTTGTAC.